These 16 T cell receptor beta chains share one sample of origin, sequenced in a study of blood T cell repertoires in COVID-19. Only in-frame clones appear in the TCRdb table, and some are missing; sequencing was by immunoSEQ multiplex PCR. Altogether roughly 200,000 clones are present, approximately 90% being singletons, with the ten largest covering roughly 3.7%. Sequenced: peripheral blood. These receptor sequences come from a woman in her thirties with acute or convalescent COVID-19.

CDR3 sequence: CASSSRTYGYTF. CDR3 nucleotide sequence: TGTGCCAGCAGCTCGCGGACTTATGGCTACACCTTC. J is TRBJ1-2 and V is TRBV7-9; D not certain. Trimming left V 4 bases short and J 5 bases short, with 8 bases between. The CDR3 contains 12 residues. Germline CDR1 is SEHNR and CDR2 is FQNEAQ (reference sequence). Filled out from reference TRBV7-9 and TRBJ1-2, the complete variable domain reads DTGVSQNPRHKITKRGQNVTFRCDPISEHNRLYWYRQTLGQGPEFLTYFQNEAQLEKSRLLSDRFSAERPKGSFSTLEIQRTEQGDSAMYLCASSSRTYGYTFGSGTRLTVV.

The chain joins TRBV5-6 to TRBJ2-7; D is perhaps TRBD2 (5 bases). Germline V lookup: CDR1 SGHDT, CDR2 YYEEEE. The ends were cut back, 7 bases at V and 4 bases at J, with 15 bases in the middle. The CDR3 spans 13 residues. CDR3: CASEGLAGYEQYF. CDR3 coding DNA: TGTGCCAGCGAAGGGCTAGCTGGTTACGAGCAGTACTTC.

The chain joins TRBV7-9 to TRBJ2-1, with no clear D. CDR1 SEHNR and CDR2 FQNEAQ come from the germline V gene (reference sequence). This CDR3 has 12 amino acids. V was clipped by 6 bases and J by 12 bases, with 15 bases between them. The CDR3 loop reads CASRSLAAPQFF. The CDR3 coding sequence is TGTGCCAGCAGATCGTTGGCAGCGCCGCAGTTCTTC.

The chain recombines TRBV4-1 with TRBJ1-4; perhaps TRBD1 as D (6 bases). The germline V gene has CDR1 MGHRA and CDR2 YSYEKL. The CDR3 is 15 residues long. V lost 4 bases and J lost 6, with 15 bases in between. CDR3 coding DNA: TGCGCCAGCAGCCGAAACAGGGCTGGGGATGAAAAACTGTTTTTT. It yields the protein CASSRNRAGDEKLFF.

This clone has more than one count but fewer than ten. The V gene is TRBV3-1 (or the pseudogene TRBV3-2), the J gene TRBJ2-3; possible D gene TRBD2, 6 bases. Germline assignment: CDR1 LGHDT and CDR2 YNNKEL (reference sequence). The CDR3 has 14 residues. Between the trimmed V and J ends, which lost 5 bases and 4 bases, there was a span of 13 bases. The CDR3 reads CASSFGSFADTQYF. CDR3 bases: TGTGCCAGCAGCTTCGGGAGTTTCGCAGATACGCAGTATTTT.

This rearrangement joins TRBV7-9 to TRBJ2-2, with D possibly TRBD1 on 6 matching bases. CDR3 size: 14 residues. Between the trimmed V and J ends, which lost 5 bases and 7 bases, there was a span of 14 bases. Looked up from germline, CDR1 is SEHNR and CDR2 is FQNEAQ (reference sequence). The CDR3: CASSALGAVGELFF. The CDR3, as DNA: TGTGCCAGCAGCGCATTGGGGGCCGTCGGGGAGCTGTTTTTT.

This chain joins TRBV7-9 and TRBJ2-7; weak D call: TRBD1 (5 bases). The V end lost 1 base, the J end lost 2 bases, and 21 bases lay between the germline ends. CDR1 and CDR2 (germline): SEHNR, FQNEAQ (reference sequence). This CDR3 is 18 amino acids long. CDR3 in amino acids: CASSLGSLQVVGTYEQYF. CDR3 nucleotides: TGTGCCAGCAGCTTAGGTTCCCTACAGGTAGTAGGAACCTACGAGCAGTACTTC.

The gene calls are TRBV30 and TRBJ1-2; 7 nucleotides align to TRBD1. The CDR3 has 13 residues. J lost 8 bases, V lost 7 bases, and 13 bases had no gene match. The germline V gene has CDR1 GTSNPN and CDR2 SVGIG (reference sequence). The CDR3 DNA reads as TGTGCCTCGAAACAGGGGACGGGTTGGGGCTACACCTTC. Translated, it gives CASKQGTGWGYTF.

The rearrangement joins TRBV28 to TRBJ1-4; 7 bases align to TRBD1. V gave up 2 bases and J gave up 7 bases; unmatched junction bases: 13. Germline V gives CDR1 MDHEN, CDR2 SYDVKM. The length of the CDR3 is 17 residues. The CDR3 DNA is TGTGCCAGCAGTTTAACGCTACCGGACAGGCGTAGTGAAAAACTGTTTTTT. Its translation: CASSLTLPDRRSEKLFF.

The V call is TRBV7-9, the J call TRBJ2-7; 7 positions agree with TRBD2. CDR3 length: 13 amino acids. Looked up from germline, CDR1 is SEHNR and CDR2 is FQNEAQ (reference sequence). Trimming at V came to 3 bases and at J to 5 bases, leaving 4 bases not matched to a gene. CDR3 region: CASSLGGEDEQYF. CDR3 DNA: TGTGCCAGCAGCTTGGGAGGGGAGGACGAGCAGTACTTC.

The chain carries TRBV7-6 and TRBJ2-1; D is perhaps TRBD2 (6 bases). This CDR3 is 12 amino acids long. V lost 0 bases to trimming and J lost 10 bases, with 7 bases between them. CDR1 and CDR2 from the germline V gene are SGHVS and FNYEAQ. CDR3 nucleotide sequence: TGTGCCAGCAGCTTAGCGCGGGGAGAGCAGTTCTTC. Protein: CASSLARGEQFF.

The rearrangement uses TRBV2 and TRBJ2-1; the D is unclear. Per the germline V gene, CDR1 is SNHLY and CDR2 is FYNNEI. This CDR3 is 11 amino acids long. With 6 bases removed from V and 6 bases from J, the gap between germline ends came to 6 bases. Written as DNA, the CDR3 is TGTGCCAGCAGCCCGGTCAATGAGCAGTTCTTC. Its protein product is CASSPVNEQFF.

This clone was detected only once. The CDR3 loop reads CASSWALSDSREQYF. CDR3 DNA sequence: TGTGCCAGCAGCTGGGCCCTGTCGGACTCAAGGGAGCAGTACTTC. The chain is built from TRBV5-5 and TRBJ2-7, with D possibly matching TRBD2 (5 bases). V was pared by 3 bases and J by 7 bases, with 20 bases between. Germline lookup yields CDR1 SGHKS and CDR2 YYEKEE (reference sequence). This CDR3 spans 15 amino acids.

This rearrangement joins TRBV2 to TRBJ1-5; D is unresolved. The CDR3 totals 15 residues. V gave up 2 bases and J gave up 3 bases, with 11 bases separating them. Germline V gives CDR1 SNHLY, CDR2 FYNNEI. CDR3 nucleotide sequence: TGTGCCAGCAGTGAACGGCAGGCAATCAATCAGCCCCAGCATTTT. Translation gives CASSERQAINQPQHF.

The chain uses TRBV28 and TRBJ2-7; the D gene is possibly TRBD2 (5 bases). The V end lost 3 bases, the J end lost 3 bases, and 9 bases lay between the germline ends. This CDR3 comprises 13 residues. Germline V lookup: CDR1 MDHEN, CDR2 SYDVKM. The CDR3 DNA follows: TGTGCCAGCAGTTTCCCGGGGTACTACGAGCAGTACTTC. Residues: CASSFPGYYEQYF.

This chain's CDR3 is CASSLNRGGETQYF. In nucleotides, the CDR3 is TGTGCCAGCAGTTTAAACAGGGGTGGGGAGACCCAGTACTTC. J is TRBJ2-5 and V is TRBV28; 7 nucleotides agree with TRBD1. J was trimmed by 5 bases and V by 2 bases; bases with no gene match: 5. The CDR3 runs to 14 residues. In germline, CDR1 is MDHEN, CDR2 SYDVKM.